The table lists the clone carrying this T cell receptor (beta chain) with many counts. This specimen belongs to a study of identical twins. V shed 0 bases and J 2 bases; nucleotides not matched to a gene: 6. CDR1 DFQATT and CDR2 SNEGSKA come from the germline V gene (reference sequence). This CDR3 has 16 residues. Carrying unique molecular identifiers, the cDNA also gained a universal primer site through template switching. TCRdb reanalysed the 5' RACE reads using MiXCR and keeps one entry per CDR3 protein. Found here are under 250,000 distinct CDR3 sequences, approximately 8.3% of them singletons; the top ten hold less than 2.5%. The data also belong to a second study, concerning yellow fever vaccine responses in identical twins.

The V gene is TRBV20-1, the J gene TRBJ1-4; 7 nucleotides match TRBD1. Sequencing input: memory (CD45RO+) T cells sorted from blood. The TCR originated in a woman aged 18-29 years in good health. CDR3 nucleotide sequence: TGCAGTGCTAGAGAGCCAGGGGGAATGACTAATGAAAAACTGTTTTTT. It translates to CSAREPGGMTNEKLFF.